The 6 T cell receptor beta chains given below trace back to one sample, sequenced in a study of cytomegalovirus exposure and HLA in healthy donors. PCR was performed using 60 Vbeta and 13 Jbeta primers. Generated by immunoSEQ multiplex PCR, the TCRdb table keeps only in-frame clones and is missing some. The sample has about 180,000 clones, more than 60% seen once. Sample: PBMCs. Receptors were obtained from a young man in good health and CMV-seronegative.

As DNA, the CDR3 is TGTGCCAGTCAAGGGGCGTTTTCCTACGAGCAGTACTTC. Residues: CASQGAFSYEQYF. V usage is TRBV7-9 and J usage is TRBJ2-7; possible D gene TRBD1, 5 bases. The CDR3 sequence is 13 residues long. Trimming removed 9 bases from V and 1 base from J, with 13 bases in between. CDR1 and CDR2 from the germline V gene are SEHNR and FQNEAQ (reference sequence). Full variable domain (outside the CDR3, taken from reference TRBV7-9 and TRBJ2-7): DTGVSQNPRHKITKRGQNVTFRCDPISEHNRLYWYRQTLGQGPEFLTYFQNEAQLEKSRLLSDRFSAERPKGSFSTLEIQRTEQGDSAMYLCASQGAFSYEQYFGPGTRLTVT.

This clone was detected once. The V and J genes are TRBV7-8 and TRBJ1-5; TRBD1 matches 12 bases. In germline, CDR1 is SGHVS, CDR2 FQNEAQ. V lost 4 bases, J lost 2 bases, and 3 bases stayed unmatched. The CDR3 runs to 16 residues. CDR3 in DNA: TGTGCCAGCAGCTCGGGACAGGGGGCTGGCAATCAGCCCCAGCATTTT. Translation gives CASSSGQGAGNQPQHF.

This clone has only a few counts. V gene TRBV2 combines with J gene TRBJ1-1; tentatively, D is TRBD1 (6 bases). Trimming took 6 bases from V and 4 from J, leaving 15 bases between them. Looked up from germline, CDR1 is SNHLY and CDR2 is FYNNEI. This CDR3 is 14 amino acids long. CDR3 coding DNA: TGTGCCAGCAGCTTACAGGGTGAAGTCACTGAAGCTTTCTTT. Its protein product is CASSLQGEVTEAFF. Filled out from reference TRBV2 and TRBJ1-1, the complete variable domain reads EPEVTQTPSHQVTQMGQEVILRCVPISNHLYFYWYRQILGQKVEFLVSFYNNEISEKSEIFDDQFSVERPDGSNFTLKIRSTKLEDSAMYFCASSLQGEVTEAFFGQGTRLTVV.

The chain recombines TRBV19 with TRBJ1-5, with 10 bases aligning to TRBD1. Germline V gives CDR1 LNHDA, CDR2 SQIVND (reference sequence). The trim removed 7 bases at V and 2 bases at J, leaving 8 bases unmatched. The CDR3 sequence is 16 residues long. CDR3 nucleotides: TGTGCCAGTACCATGACAGGGGGCAAAGGCAATCAGCCCCAGCATTTT. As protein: CASTMTGGKGNQPQHF.

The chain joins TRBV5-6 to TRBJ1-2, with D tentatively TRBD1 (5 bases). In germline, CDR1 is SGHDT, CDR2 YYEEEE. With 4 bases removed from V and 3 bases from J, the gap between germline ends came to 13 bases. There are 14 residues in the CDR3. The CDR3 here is CASSLGGGDYGYTF. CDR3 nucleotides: TGTGCCAGCAGCCTTGGTGGGGGGGACTATGGCTACACCTTC. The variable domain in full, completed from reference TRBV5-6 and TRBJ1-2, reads DAGVTQSPTHLIKTRGQQVTLRCSPKSGHDTVSWYQQALGQGPQFIFQYYEEEERQRGNFPDRFSGHQFPNYSSELNVNALLLGDSALYLCASSLGGGDYGYTFGSGTRLTVV.

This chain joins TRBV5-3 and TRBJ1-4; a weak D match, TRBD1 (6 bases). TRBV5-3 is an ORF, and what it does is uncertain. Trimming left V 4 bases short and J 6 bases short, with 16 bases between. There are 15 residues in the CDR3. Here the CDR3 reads CARSPETGDDEKLFF. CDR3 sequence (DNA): TGTGCCAGAAGCCCGGAGACAGGAGACGATGAAAAACTGTTTTTT.